Each of the 27 T cell receptor beta chains below was sequenced from the same sample in a study of T cell responses to AZD1222 COVID-19 vaccine. This table comes from immunoSEQ multiplex PCR, and its TCRdb copy is limited to in-frame clones, with some not included. This sample yields under 150,000 clones, of which 70% to 90% are seen a single time; about 5.9% belongs to the top ten. The sample in question was peripheral blood, obtained on day 0 of AZD1222 vaccination. The receptor source for this set is an adult in good health.

The CDR3 spells CASSSGGGGETQYF. The DNA for the CDR3 is TGTGCCAGCAGCTCTGGGGGGGGAGGAGAGACCCAGTACTTC. J is TRBJ2-5 and V is TRBV5-4; 7 nucleotides align to TRBD2. With V trimmed by 3 bases and J by 4 bases, 6 bases remained unmatched. The CDR3 totals 14 residues. In germline, CDR1 is SGHNT, CDR2 YYREEE (reference sequence).

The chain joins TRBV9 to TRBJ1-3; D gene ambiguous. The V end was cut by 3 bases, the J end by 0 bases, with 10 bases between. The CDR3 runs to 15 residues. CDR1 and CDR2 (germline): SGDLS, YYNGEE. CDR3 protein: CASSADGRSGNTIYF. The CDR3 DNA reads TGTGCCAGCAGCGCAGACGGACGCTCTGGAAACACCATATATTTT.

The chain recombines TRBV19 with TRBJ1-6; 9 bases map to TRBD1. Germline trimming cut 3 bases from V and 4 bases from J; bases unmatched to any gene: 7. CDR3 length: 17 residues. Germline CDR1 is LNHDA and CDR2 is SQIVND (reference sequence). CDR3 coding DNA: TGTGCCAGTAGTATCCGGGGGACAGGGACGTATAATTCACCCCTCCACTTT. Amino acids: CASSIRGTGTYNSPLHF.

This clone was seen a single time. The chain employs TRBV15 and TRBJ1-6; tentatively, D is TRBD1 (5 bases). The V gene lost 0 bases and the J gene lost 9 bases, with 12 bases spanning the gap. CDR1 is LNHNV, CDR2 YYDKDF, per germline (reference sequence). The CDR3 has 15 amino acids. CDR3 nucleotides: TGTGCCACCAGCAGAGATCTGGGGGTTCTTTCACCCCTCCACTTT. It translates to CATSRDLGVLSPLHF.

V usage is TRBV10-1 and J usage is TRBJ2-5; D may be TRBD2 (5 bases). Germline CDR1 and CDR2: WNHNN and SYGVQD (reference sequence). The CDR3 is 11 residues long. The CDR3 coding sequence is TGCTCGGCGAGGGTCCAAGAGACCCAGTACTTC. Its translation: CSARVQETQYF.

The CDR3 region is CASSLNGVAKNIQYF. In nucleotides, the CDR3 is TGTGCCAGCAGCTTAAACGGAGTAGCCAAAAACATTCAGTACTTC. The rearrangement links TRBV7-2 to TRBJ2-4; no reliable D call. The CDR3 totals 15 residues. V lost 2 bases and J 0 bases, leaving 8 bases between the germline ends. Looked up from germline, CDR1 is SGHTA and CDR2 is FQGNSA.

The chain couples TRBV5-6 to TRBJ2-7; 8 bases align to TRBD1. CDR3 length equals 15 residues. CDR1 is SGHDT and CDR2 is YYEEEE in the germline V gene. Germline trimming cut 0 bases from V and 0 bases from J; bases unmatched to any gene: 2. CDR3 amino acids: CASSLGTGSSYEQYF. CDR3 DNA sequence: TGTGCCAGCAGCTTGGGGACAGGGTCCTCCTACGAGCAGTACTTC. Full variable domain (remainder filled in from reference TRBV5-6 and TRBJ2-7): DAGVTQSPTHLIKTRGQQVTLRCSPKSGHDTVSWYQQALGQGPQFIFQYYEEEERQRGNFPDRFSGHQFPNYSSELNVNALLLGDSALYLCASSLGTGSSYEQYFGPGTRLTVT.

V gene TRBV27 combines with J gene TRBJ2-3; 10 nucleotides align to TRBD2. Germline loops: CDR1 MNHEY, CDR2 SMNVEV (reference sequence). This CDR3 is 15 amino acids long. With V trimmed by 3 bases and J by 4 bases, 4 bases remained unmatched. Here the CDR3 reads CASSLSSGSADTQYF. DNA of the CDR3: TGTGCCAGCAGTTTGTCTAGCGGGAGCGCAGATACGCAGTATTTT.

The chain recombines TRBV3-1 (or the pseudogene TRBV3-2) with TRBJ2-5, with 8 bases lining up with TRBD1. From germline, CDR1 is LGHDT and CDR2 YNNKEL (reference sequence). After removal of 7 bases from V and 7 bases from J, the junction contained 17 bases not matched to a gene. CDR3 length: 16 amino acids. The DNA for the CDR3 is TGTGCCAGCAACCCGACAGGGGAGACCCACCCGGGGACCCAGTACTTC. As protein: CASNPTGETHPGTQYF.

The chain combines TRBV28 with TRBJ2-1, with TRBD2 matching 9 bases. The CDR3 has 15 amino acids. The germline gives CDR1 MDHEN, CDR2 SYDVKM. V shed 5 bases and J 5 bases; nucleotides not matched to a gene: 7. CDR3 residues: CASSPIAGADNEQFF. Written as DNA, the CDR3 is TGTGCCAGCAGTCCTATAGCGGGAGCGGACAATGAGCAGTTCTTC.

This clone was observed a handful of times. The rearrangement links TRBV27 to TRBJ1-2; 11 positions match TRBD1. V lost 3 bases to trimming and J lost 7 bases; unmatched junction nucleotides: 7. The CDR3 loop spans 15 amino acids. The germline V gene has CDR1 MNHEY and CDR2 SMNVEV (reference sequence). CDR3 loop: CASSLRRDRGFGYTF. CDR3 nucleotide sequence: TGTGCCAGCAGTTTGAGAAGGGACAGGGGGTTTGGCTACACCTTC.

CDR3 sequence: CATSLAVGTDTQYF. CDR3 sequence (DNA): TGTGCCACCAGCCTAGCGGTGGGCACAGATACGCAGTATTTT. This chain uses TRBV24-1 with TRBJ2-3; 7 bases are shared with TRBD2. V trimming: 7 bases; J trimming: 1 base; junction bases outside the gene matches: 4. CDR1 and CDR2 (germline): KGHDR, SFDVKD. The CDR3 length is 14 residues.

The gene calls are TRBV29-1 and TRBJ2-7, with a possible D match to TRBD1 (7 bases). Trimming removed 5 bases at V and 7 bases at J, with 24 bases between. This CDR3 is 15 amino acids long. In germline, CDR1 is SQVTM, CDR2 ANQGSEA. The CDR3 sequence is CSVMMKDRSRGEQYF. The CDR3 DNA reads TGCAGCGTTATGATGAAGGACAGGTCACGGGGGGAGCAGTACTTC.

The chain combines TRBV5-1 with TRBJ2-7; D is possibly TRBD2 (6 bases). Between the trimmed V and J ends, which lost 4 bases and 3 bases, there was a span of 17 bases. This CDR3 is built from 15 residues. In germline, CDR1 is SGHRS, CDR2 YFSETQ. Here the CDR3 reads CASSPGGVRDYEQYF. Written as DNA, the CDR3 is TGCGCCAGCAGCCCGGGCGGGGTCAGGGACTACGAGCAGTACTTC. The full variable domain, with the rest looked up from reference TRBV5-1 and TRBJ2-7, is KAGVTQTPRYLIKTRGQQVTLSCSPISGHRSVSWYQQTPGQGLQFLFEYFSETQRNKGNFPGRFSGRQFSNSRSEMNVSTLELGDSALYLCASSPGGVRDYEQYFGPGTRLTVT.

The rearrangement uses TRBV28 and TRBJ1-1, with 8 bases fitting TRBD1. The ends lost 9 bases at V and 3 bases at J; junction bases unmatched: 9. The germline CDR1 and CDR2 sequences are MDHEN and SYDVKM. The CDR3 consists of 14 residues. CDR3 loop: CASLTQGAYTEAFF. The CDR3 bases are TGTGCCAGTTTAACCCAGGGGGCTTACACTGAAGCTTTCTTT.

V and J are TRBV13 and TRBJ2-7, with 9 bases fitting TRBD1. The germline V gene has CDR1 PRHDT and CDR2 FYEKMQ (reference sequence). V trimming: 3 bases; J trimming: 2 bases; junction bases outside the gene matches: 2. There are 14 residues in the CDR3. The CDR3 region is CASSLGQGTYEQYF. CDR3 nucleotide sequence: TGTGCCAGCAGCTTGGGACAGGGAACCTACGAGCAGTACTTC.

CDR3 DNA sequence: TGTGCCACCGGGGACAGGACTTATGGCTACACCTTC. Its protein product is CATGDRTYGYTF. V is TRBV2 and J is TRBJ1-2; TRBD1 agrees at 8 bases. Looked up from germline, CDR1 is SNHLY and CDR2 is FYNNEI. The junction had 6 bases not matched to a gene; V was cut back by 10 bases and J by 5 bases. The CDR3 is made up of 12 amino acids. Together with reference TRBV2 and TRBJ1-2, the CDR3 gives the full variable domain: EPEVTQTPSHQVTQMGQEVILRCVPISNHLYFYWYRQILGQKVEFLVSFYNNEISEKSEIFDDQFSVERPDGSNFTLKIRSTKLEDSAMYFCATGDRTYGYTFGSGTRLTVV.

There are a few counts of this clone. The V and J genes are TRBV7-2 and TRBJ1-2; D remains unclear. CDR3 length: 14 amino acids. Trimming shortened V by 1 base and J by 1 base, and 7 bases separated the two germline ends. Germline assignment: CDR1 SGHTA and CDR2 FQGNSA. The CDR3 DNA reads as TGTGCCAGCAGCTTAGGGGGATATAACTATGGCTACACCTTC. Residues: CASSLGGYNYGYTF.

J is TRBJ1-2 and V is TRBV15; TRBD1 is a possible D gene (5 bases). Trimming left V 1 base short and J 6 bases short, with 12 bases between. This CDR3 has 14 amino acids. Germline V gene data show CDR1 as LNHNV and CDR2 as YYDKDF (reference sequence). CDR3 sequence (DNA): TGTGCCACCAGCAGAGCCCAGGGAGAGGATGGCTACACCTTC. It translates to CATSRAQGEDGYTF.

The V and J genes are TRBV7-9 and TRBJ2-7; 7 nucleotides agree with TRBD1. CDR1 is SEHNR, CDR2 FQNEAQ, per germline (reference sequence). Trimming at V came to 4 bases and at J to 1 base, leaving 10 bases not matched to a gene. The CDR3 spans 16 residues. Here the CDR3 DNA reads TGTGCCAGCAGCTCTTACAGGGGACACAATTCCTACGAGCAGTACTTC. Amino acid sequence: CASSSYRGHNSYEQYF.

V usage is TRBV19 and J usage is TRBJ1-1; weak D call: TRBD1 (6 bases). Germline V gene data show CDR1 as LNHDA and CDR2 as SQIVND (reference sequence). V was pared by 3 bases and J by 5 bases, with 19 bases between. There are 16 residues in the CDR3. The CDR3 loop is CASSIGTVIQGTEAFF. CDR3 nucleotide sequence: TGTGCCAGTAGTATCGGGACGGTAATTCAGGGGACTGAAGCTTTCTTT.

The chain combines TRBV10-3 with TRBJ2-7; 12 bases line up with TRBD2. CDR3 length equals 14 residues. After removal of 4 bases from V and 4 bases from J, the junction contained 2 bases not matched to a gene. Germline values: CDR1 ENHRY, CDR2 SYGVKD. This CDR3 is CAISGTSGNYEQYF. The CDR3 DNA sequence: TGTGCCATCAGTGGGACTAGCGGGAATTACGAGCAGTACTTC.

The chain combines TRBV28 with TRBJ1-1; TRBD1 is a possible D gene (5 bases). V was pared by 5 bases and J by 6 bases, with 19 bases between. CDR3 length: 15 amino acids. The germline gives CDR1 MDHEN, CDR2 SYDVKM. The CDR3 bases are TGTGCCAGCAGTCCCCCAGGGAGGGCCGGGGCTGAAGCTTTCTTT. This encodes CASSPPGRAGAEAFF.

The chain joins TRBV10-3 to TRBJ2-2; maybe TRBD2 (6 bases). Germline CDR1 is ENHRY and CDR2 is SYGVKD. The CDR3 is 17 amino acids. V was trimmed by 3 bases and J by 1 base, leaving 15 bases between them. CDR3 protein: CAISDFSGTLNTGELFF. CDR3 nucleotide sequence: TGTGCCATCAGTGACTTTTCCGGGACTCTGAACACCGGGGAGCTGTTTTTT.

V gene TRBV19 combines with J gene TRBJ2-3, with D possibly matching TRBD1 (6 bases). This CDR3 has 14 amino acids. Germline CDR1 reads LNHDA; CDR2 reads SQIVND (reference sequence). The V end was cut by 1 base, the J end by 1 base, with 6 bases between. The CDR3 bases are TGTGCCAGTAGTATAGCAGGGGGCACAGATACGCAGTATTTT. Translated, it gives CASSIAGGTDTQYF.

CDR3 amino acids: CASSLLAGGGTDTQYF. The CDR3 bases are TGTGCCAGCAGCTTACTGGCGGGAGGCGGCACAGATACGCAGTATTTT. The chain links TRBV7-8 to TRBJ2-3, with 8 bases aligning to TRBD2. CDR3 length: 16 residues. V trimming: 2 bases; J trimming: 1 base; junction bases outside the gene matches: 5. The germline V gene has CDR1 SGHVS and CDR2 FQNEAQ. The full variable domain, its missing parts supplied by reference TRBV7-8 and TRBJ2-3, is GAGVSQSPRYKVAKRGQDVALRCDPISGHVSLFWYQQALGQGPEFLTYFQNEAQLDKSGLPSDRFFAERPEGSVSTLKIQRTQQEDSAVYLCASSLLAGGGTDTQYFGPGTRLTVL.

V gene TRBV25-1 combines with J gene TRBJ2-1, with a possible D match to TRBD1 (8 bases). V lost 6 bases and J 2 bases, leaving 14 bases between the germline ends. This CDR3 spans 15 amino acids. Germline V CDR1 and CDR2: MGHDK, SYGVNS. The CDR3 protein is CASSPTGGAYNEQFF. The CDR3 DNA reads as TGTGCCAGCAGCCCCACAGGGGGGGCCTACAATGAGCAGTTCTTC.